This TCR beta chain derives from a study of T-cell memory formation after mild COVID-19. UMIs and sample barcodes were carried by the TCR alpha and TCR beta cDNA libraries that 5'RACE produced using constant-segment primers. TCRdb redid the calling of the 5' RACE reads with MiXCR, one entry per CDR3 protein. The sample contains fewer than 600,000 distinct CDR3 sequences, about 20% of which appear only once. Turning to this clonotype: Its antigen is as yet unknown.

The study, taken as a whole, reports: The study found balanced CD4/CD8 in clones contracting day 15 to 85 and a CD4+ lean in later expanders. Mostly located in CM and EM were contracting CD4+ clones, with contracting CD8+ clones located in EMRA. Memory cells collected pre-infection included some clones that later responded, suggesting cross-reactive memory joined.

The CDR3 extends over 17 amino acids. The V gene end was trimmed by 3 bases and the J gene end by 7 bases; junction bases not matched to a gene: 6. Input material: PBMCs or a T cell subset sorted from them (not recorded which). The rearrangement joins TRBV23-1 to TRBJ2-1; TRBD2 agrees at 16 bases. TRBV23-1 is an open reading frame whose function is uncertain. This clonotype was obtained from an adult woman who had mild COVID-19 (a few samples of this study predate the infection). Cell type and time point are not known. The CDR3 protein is CASSQGTSGGARNEQFF. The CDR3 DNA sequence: TGCGCCAGCAGTCAGGGGACTAGCGGGGGGGCCAGGAATGAGCAGTTCTTC.